This T cell receptor (beta chain) was sequenced during a study of technical replicates of blood from a few donors. Clones were sequenced by immunoSEQ multiplex PCR, and TCRdb holds only the in-frame ones, with some missing. The data contain fewer than 90,000 clones, over 90% of them singletons. Germline CDR1 and CDR2: SGHVS and FQNEAQ. Deletions cut 1 base from V and 5 bases from J, with 12 bases between. This CDR3 comprises 14 residues. This TCR came from a human donor in good health. The chain has TRBV7-8 and TRBJ2-7, with a weak D call TRBD2 (5 bases). The source material was T cells isolated from PBMCs. The CDR3 coding sequence is TGTGCCAGCAGCTTAGGTGGCCCGAGGGACGAGCAGTACTTC. Residues: CASSLGGPRDEQYF.